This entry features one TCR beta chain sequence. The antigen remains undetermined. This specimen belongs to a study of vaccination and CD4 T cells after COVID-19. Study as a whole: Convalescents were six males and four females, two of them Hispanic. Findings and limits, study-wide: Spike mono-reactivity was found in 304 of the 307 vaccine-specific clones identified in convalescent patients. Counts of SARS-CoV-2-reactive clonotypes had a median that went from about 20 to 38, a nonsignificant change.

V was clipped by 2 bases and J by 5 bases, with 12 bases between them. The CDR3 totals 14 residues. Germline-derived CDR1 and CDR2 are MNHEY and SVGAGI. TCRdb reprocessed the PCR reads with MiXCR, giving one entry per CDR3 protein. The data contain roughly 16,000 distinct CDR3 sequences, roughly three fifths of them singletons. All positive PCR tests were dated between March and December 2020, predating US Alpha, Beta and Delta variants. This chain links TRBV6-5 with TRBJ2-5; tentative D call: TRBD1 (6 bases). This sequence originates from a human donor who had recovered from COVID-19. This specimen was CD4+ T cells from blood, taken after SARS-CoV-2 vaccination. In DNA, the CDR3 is TGTGCCAGCAGTTACCGTAGGGGGAGCGAGACCCAGTACTTC. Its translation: CASSYRRGSETQYF.